The clone carrying this T cell receptor (beta chain) rates as medium-sized. Its antigen is still unknown. These data belong to a study of spatial heterogeneity in lung cancer. The wider study: Averaged across combinations, each unique TCR and UMI pairing appeared more than ten times in raw reads, which were uncorrected. Study conclusions and caveats: Counts of expanded intratumoral alpha and beta TCRs tracked tumor mutation counts.

A single record per CDR3 protein comes from TCRdb applying MiXCR to the 5' RACE reads. The repertoire consists of 15,000 or so distinct CDR3 sequences, with roughly 7.3% occurring once and the leading ten covering approximately 10%. Time point noted: sample taken at primary tumor resection. This sequence was found in a male donor with early-stage non-small cell lung cancer. Source: lung tumor tissue, taken at surgery.

CDR3 sequence (DNA): TGTGCCTGGAGTGTACCCTCTGGGATTCGAGCTAACTATGGCTACACCTTC. Translation gives CAWSVPSGIRANYGYTF. This chain joins TRBV30 and TRBJ1-2, with D unclear. CDR3 length: 17 amino acids. The germline gives CDR1 GTSNPN, CDR2 SVGIG (reference sequence). V lost 0 bases and J lost 0, with 17 bases in between.